These T cell receptor beta chains were read from a single sample in a study of Ad26.COV2.S vaccination and SARS-CoV-2 variants. Sequencing was performed with immunoSEQ multiplex PCR; in TCRdb, only in-frame clones are kept and a portion is missing. Counted here are 300,000 to 400,000 clones, about 88% occurring once; the ten biggest clones make up around 6.6%. Sequenced here: peripheral blood, sampled in a trial of Ad26.COV2.S vaccine versus placebo. The receptors stem from a person aged 18 to 65 who received the Ad26.COV2.S COVID-19 vaccine or a placebo. The CDR3 runs from the conserved cysteine through the conserved F or W. A D gene is named only where the DNA matches it firmly. Size values are once, few and many counts, or a class for expanded clones, and some rows have none.

TGTGCCAGCAGTGAACGACTGATAGCGGGAACTTTCCATGAGCAGTTCTTC	CASSERLIAGTFHEQFF	TRBD2	-	TRBV25-1	TRBJ2-1
TGTGCCAGCAGCTTAGCGCGGACCAACTCCTACAATGAGCAGTTCTTC	CASSLARTNSYNEQFF	-	-	TRBV7-2	TRBJ2-1
TGTGCCAGCAGTTCGACAGGGATCTACAATGAGCAGTTCTTC	CASSSTGIYNEQFF	TRBD1	once	TRBV27	TRBJ2-1
TGTGCCAGCGGCCTGACCGCGAACACTGAAGCTTTCTTT	CASGLTANTEAFF	-	-	TRBV12-3/TRBV12-4	TRBJ1-1
TGTGCCAGCAGCCCCCCCCCGACTAGCTATGAGCAGTTCTTC	CASSPPPTSYEQFF	TRBD2	-	TRBV7-3	TRBJ2-1
TGTGCCAGCAGCTTGCCGGGACGGAACTCCTATGGCTACACCTTC	CASSLPGRNSYGYTF	-	-	TRBV7-2	TRBJ1-2
TGTGCCAGCAGCCGGGACTATACTTACGAGCAGTACTTC	CASSRDYTYEQYF	TRBD2	-	TRBV5-6	TRBJ2-7
TGTGCCAGCAGCTTAAGTTTGGTGGGCGGAAATTCACCCCTCCACTTT	CASSLSLVGGNSPLHF	-	-	TRBV7-2	TRBJ1-6
TGTGCCAGCAGGAGGGGGGGGAACAATCAGCCCCAGCATTTT	CASRRGGNNQPQHF	-	-	TRBV2	TRBJ1-5
TGTGCCAGCAGTGAAATGGCTAGCGGGAGTAACCACAATGAGCAGTTCTTC	CASSEMASGSNHNEQFF	TRBD2	-	TRBV2	TRBJ2-1
TGTGCCTGGAGTTTGGGCGCCGGGTGGGCTTTCTTT	CAWSLGAGWAFF	-	-	TRBV30	TRBJ1-1
TGTGCCAGTAGTACGACCGGGACTGGTCCCTACGAGCAGTACTTC	CASSTTGTGPYEQYF	-	-	TRBV19	TRBJ2-7
TGTGCCAGCAGTTTCGGTCCAGGCTATGGCTACACCTTC	CASSFGPGYGYTF	-	once	TRBV28	TRBJ1-2
TGTGCCAGCAGTTTGGGACAGGGGTACAAGAATGAGCAGTTCTTC	CASSLGQGYKNEQFF	TRBD1	-	TRBV6-2/TRBV6-3	TRBJ2-1
TGTGCCAGCAGCTACCCCGCGTTAGGTGGTTCACCCCTCCACTTT	CASSYPALGGSPLHF	-	-	TRBV11-2	TRBJ1-6
TGTGCCAGCACTATCACGGGGACTAGCGGAAACAATGAGCAGTTCTTC	CASTITGTSGNNEQFF	TRBD2	-	TRBV28	TRBJ2-1
TGTGCCAGCAGCTTAGCCGGGACCCGTCTCGGCTATGGCTACACCTTC	CASSLAGTRLGYGYTF	-	-	TRBV11-2	TRBJ1-2
TGTGCCACCAGCAGAGATCGGGTCGTGACTGAAGCTTTCTTT	CATSRDRVVTEAFF	-	-	TRBV15	TRBJ1-1
TGTGCCACCAGCAGACGAGTCTCTGGAAACACCATATATTTT	CATSRRVSGNTIYF	-	-	TRBV15	TRBJ1-3
TGTGCCAGCAGCGTAGGGTTCAATCAGCCCCAGCATTTT	CASSVGFNQPQHF	-	-	TRBV9	TRBJ1-5
TGTGCCAGCATGGGTTTCACTGGCGAATACGAGCAGTACTTC	CASMGFTGEYEQYF	-	-	TRBV27	TRBJ2-7
TGTGCCACCAGTAAGGATGCAGCCGGGGAGCTGTTTTTT	CATSKDAAGELFF	-	many	TRBV24-1	TRBJ2-2
TGTGCCAGCAGCTTGGGATCTAGCGGCTCCACAGATACGCAGTATTTT	CASSLGSSGSTDTQYF	TRBD2	-	TRBV5-8	TRBJ2-3
TGTGCCGTCCAGGGGGTTAATCAGCCCCAGCATTTT	CAVQGVNQPQHF	TRBD1	once	TRBV10-3	TRBJ1-5
TGTGCCAGCTCAAGTCAAGGCGCATACGAGCAGTACTTC	CASSSQGAYEQYF	-	once	TRBV18	TRBJ2-7
TGTGCCAGCAGCTTTTCAGGGGCGAACACTGAAGCTTTCTTT	CASSFSGANTEAFF	-	-	TRBV7-3	TRBJ1-1
TGTGCCAGTGGGACAGGGACCTACAATGAGCAGTTCTTC	CASGTGTYNEQFF	TRBD1	-	TRBV6-6	TRBJ2-1
TGTGCCAGCAGCTTGGGTAGGGAGCAGTACTTC	CASSLGREQYF	-	-	TRBV5-4	TRBJ2-7
TGCGCCAGCAGTAGGGTATACAATGAGCAGTTCTTC	CASSRVYNEQFF	-	-	TRBV10-2	TRBJ2-1
TGCGCCAGCAGCTTGGGGACAGGGGGCAACACCGGGGAGCTGTTTTTT	CASSLGTGGNTGELFF	TRBD1	-	TRBV5-1	TRBJ2-2
TGTGCCAGCAGTTTTAGCGGAGCGGACACCGGGGAGCTGTTTTTT	CASSFSGADTGELFF	-	-	TRBV6-6	TRBJ2-2
TGTGCCAGCAGAAGAAGCGGGAGCGTCTCCTACGAGCAGTACTTC	CASRRSGSVSYEQYF	TRBD2	-	TRBV27	TRBJ2-7
TGCGCCAGCAGCTTGGCCGGCCCTGGGGGAAATACGCAGTATTTT	CASSLAGPGGNTQYF	-	-	TRBV5-1	TRBJ2-3
TGTGCCTGGAGTGTGGGTAGCAGGGTAAATGGCTACACCTTC	CAWSVGSRVNGYTF	-	-	TRBV30	TRBJ1-2
TGTGCCAGCAGCTTAGGGGCAGATTCACCCCTCCACTTT	CASSLGADSPLHF	-	-	TRBV7-3	TRBJ1-6
TGCAGCGTTTTGCGGGGAATGAGCTACGAGCAGTACTTC	CSVLRGMSYEQYF	-	-	TRBV29-1	TRBJ2-7
TGTGCCAGCACCCTCGGGACTAGCGGGGGGGCGTACAATGAGCAGTTCTTC	CASTLGTSGGAYNEQFF	TRBD2	-	TRBV7-8	TRBJ2-1
TGCGCCAGCAGCCATCCTACAGGGTACGAGCAGTACTTC	CASSHPTGYEQYF	-	-	TRBV4-1	TRBJ2-7
TGTGCTAGTGCCAGGCAGGTCCTCGGGAGCAATCAGCCCCAGCATTTT	CASARQVLGSNQPQHF	-	-	TRBV12-5	TRBJ1-5
TGTGCCAGCAGCCAAGACAGGCCAACAACGTCTGAAGCTTTCTTT	CASSQDRPTTSEAFF	-	-	TRBV4-2	TRBJ1-1
TGTGCCTGGAAGGAGAGAGGGACTGGAAACACCATATATTTT	CAWKERGTGNTIYF	-	once	TRBV30	TRBJ1-3
TGTGCCAGCAGCCCCTGGGGACAGGGGACCGGGGAGCTGTTTTTT	CASSPWGQGTGELFF	TRBD1	-	TRBV14	TRBJ2-2
TGTGCCAGCAGCTCAGAACCAATACAGGGATTGGGGGAGACCCAGTACTTC	CASSSEPIQGLGETQYF	-	-	TRBV5-4	TRBJ2-5
TGTGCCTGGAGTGCCCCAAGGACAGGTTCTAGTGAGTCACCCCTCCACTTT	CAWSAPRTGSSESPLHF	TRBD1	-	TRBV30	TRBJ1-6
TGCGCCAGCAGCCCGGGACGAGAATACGAGCAGTACTTC	CASSPGREYEQYF	-	-	TRBV5-1	TRBJ2-7
TGTGCCAGCAGGCCCTGGACCGAGCAGTACTTC	CASRPWTEQYF	-	few	TRBV6-4	TRBJ2-7
TGTGCCAGCAGTCCCGAAGGGGGAGCCCTAACTAATGAAAAACTGTTTTTT	CASSPEGGALTNEKLFF	-	-	TRBV6-6	TRBJ1-4
TGTGCCAGCAGGACCGGGACTACCACCTACGAGCAGTACTTC	CASRTGTTTYEQYF	TRBD2	-	TRBV2	TRBJ2-7
TGTGCCAGCAGCTTAGCACTAAGCTCCTACGAGCAGTACTTC	CASSLALSSYEQYF	-	-	TRBV7-2	TRBJ2-7
TGTGCCAGCAGCTTAGGGCAGGGCTACTACAATGAGCAGTTCTTC	CASSLGQGYYNEQFF	-	-	TRBV7-3	TRBJ2-1
TGTGCCAGTAGTATAGGTTCCCGGAATCAGCCCCAGCATTTT	CASSIGSRNQPQHF	-	-	TRBV19	TRBJ1-5
TGTGCCAGCAGCCTCCTGGGGTTTAATCAGCCCCAGCATTTT	CASSLLGFNQPQHF	-	-	TRBV7-3	TRBJ1-5
TGTGCCAGCAACCGAGGGGACAGGACTACTTCTGGAAACACCATATATTTT	CASNRGDRTTSGNTIYF	TRBD1	once	TRBV4-2	TRBJ1-3
TGCGCCAGCAGCCAAGGAGGACTAGCGGGGTACAATGAGCAGTTCTTC	CASSQGGLAGYNEQFF	TRBD2	-	TRBV4-3	TRBJ2-1
TGTGCCAGCAGCTCCACAACTTACGAGCAGTACTTC	CASSSTTYEQYF	-	-	TRBV13	TRBJ2-7
TGTGCCAGCAGTTGGGGTGAGACAGAATACCAGCATTTT	CASSWGETEYQHF	-	-	TRBV27	TRBJ1-5
TGTGCCAGCAGCCCCCAGGGGTTGGCCCCTGAAGGCTACACCTTC	CASSPQGLAPEGYTF	-	-	TRBV7-2	TRBJ1-2
TGTGCCAGCAGCCAAGAGGCCCCGGCCGGGGAGCTGTTTTTT	CASSQEAPAGELFF	-	-	TRBV4-2	TRBJ2-2
TGTGCCAGTAGTGGTCAGGCGGCACACTTGAACACTGAAGCTTTCTTT	CASSGQAAHLNTEAFF	-	-	TRBV19	TRBJ1-1